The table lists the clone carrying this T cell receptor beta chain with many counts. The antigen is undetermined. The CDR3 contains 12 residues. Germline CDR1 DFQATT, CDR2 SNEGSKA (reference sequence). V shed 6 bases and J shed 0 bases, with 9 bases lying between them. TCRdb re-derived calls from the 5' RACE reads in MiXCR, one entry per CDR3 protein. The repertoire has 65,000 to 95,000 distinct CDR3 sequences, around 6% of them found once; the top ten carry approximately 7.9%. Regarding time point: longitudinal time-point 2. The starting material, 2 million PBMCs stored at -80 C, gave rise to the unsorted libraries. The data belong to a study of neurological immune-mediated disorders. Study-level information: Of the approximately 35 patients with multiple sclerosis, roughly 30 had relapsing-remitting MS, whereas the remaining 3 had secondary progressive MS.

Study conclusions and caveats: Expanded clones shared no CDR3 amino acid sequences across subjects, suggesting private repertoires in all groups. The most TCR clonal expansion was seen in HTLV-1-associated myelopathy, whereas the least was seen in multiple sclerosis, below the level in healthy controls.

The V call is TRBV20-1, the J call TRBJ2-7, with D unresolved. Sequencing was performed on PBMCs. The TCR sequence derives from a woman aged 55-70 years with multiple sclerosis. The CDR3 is CSATESSYEQYF. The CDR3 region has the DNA TGCAGTGCGACGGAGAGCTCCTACGAGCAGTACTTC.